This T cell receptor beta chain appears in the sequencing data of a study of identical twins. Study-wide findings and caveats: Conclusions leaned on cross-sectional statistical analysis and did not track the same donors over time.

MiXCR, run by TCRdb on the 5' RACE reads, gives a single entry per CDR3 protein. The sample carries fewer than 800,000 distinct CDR3 sequences, roughly 7.2% recorded once. The V and J ends lost 6 bases and 8 bases respectively, with 10 bases between them. Germline CDR1 SEHNR, CDR2 FQNEAQ (reference sequence). CDR3 size: 12 residues. This clonotype was counted ten times or more. Its target is unknown. These sequences were also reported in another study, on yellow fever vaccine responses in identical twins. That work states: A vaccine T cell response that seemed partly convergent and partly personalized was reported in twins.

Sample: PBMCs. This receptor was taken from a woman aged 18 to 35 in good health. This chain connects TRBV7-9 to TRBJ1-4, with D perhaps matching TRBD1 (6 bases). CDR3 protein: CASSSGGEKLFF. Written as DNA, the CDR3 is TGTGCCAGCAGTTCGGGGGGCGAAAAACTGTTTTTT.